The 17 T cell receptor beta chains below all came from one sample that was sequenced in a study of graft-versus-host responses after intestinal transplantation. Using immunoSEQ multiplex PCR, the repertoire was profiled, and TCRdb retains in-frame clones only, with some absent. The sample lists about 19,000 clones, 65% to 85% occurring once. Researchers processed graft tissue to release intraepithelial and lamina propria lymphocytes. The material was ileum tissue, obtained roughly 21 days after intestinal transplant. Source of these receptors: a human patient who received an intestinal transplant, so some T cells may come from the graft donor.

In the case of this clone: The final CDR3 position lacks the conserved phenylalanine or tryptophan, pointing to a likely read error. The chain carries TRBV7-9 and TRBJ2-4; unclear D gene. The CDR3 consists of 14 residues. Looked up from germline, CDR1 is SEHNR and CDR2 is FQNEAQ (reference sequence). Trimming took 5 bases from V and 5 from J, leaving 13 bases between them. The CDR3 DNA is TGTGCCAGCAGCCCAAGAGGTGGAGAAAACATTCAGTACCTC. Translation: CASSPRGGENIQYL.

This rearrangement joins TRBV7-9 to TRBJ2-7, with 10 bases matching TRBD1. The germline CDR1 and CDR2 sequences are SEHNR and FQNEAQ (reference sequence). The CDR3 runs 15 residues. Trimming took 5 bases from V and 5 from J; bases not matched to a gene: 9. The CDR3 is CASSIPGQGVHEQYF. Written as DNA, the CDR3 is TGTGCCAGCAGCATCCCCGGACAGGGGGTCCACGAGCAGTACTTC.

The rearrangement joins TRBV7-9 to TRBJ1-2; perhaps TRBD1 as D (5 bases). Trimming left V 2 bases short and J 2 bases short, with 6 bases between. This CDR3 comprises 13 residues. Germline V gene sequence: CDR1 SEHNR, CDR2 FQNEAQ (reference sequence). This CDR3 reads CASSLRQNYGYTF. Written as DNA, the CDR3 is TGTGCCAGCAGCTTACGACAGAACTATGGCTACACCTTC.

The V gene is TRBV7-2, the J gene TRBJ2-5; 14 bases line up with TRBD2. Germline V lookup: CDR1 SGHTA, CDR2 FQGNSA. Trimming cost V 5 bases and J 5 bases; bases outside gene matches: 16. This CDR3 is built from 19 residues. The CDR3 DNA reads TGTGCCAGCAGCCCTCAGAACCGACTAGCGGGGGGGCCTGTTGAGACCCAGTACTTC. This encodes CASSPQNRLAGGPVETQYF.

The rearrangement uses TRBV10-3 and TRBJ1-2; D possibly corresponds to TRBD1 (6 bases). Germline V gene lookup returns CDR1 ENHRY and CDR2 SYGVKD. The CDR3 totals 16 residues. V gave up 0 bases and J gave up 4 bases, with 15 bases separating them. The CDR3 nucleotides are TGTGCCATCAGTGAGTCATTTGTGACAGGTCCCTATGGCTACACCTTC. This codes for CAISESFVTGPYGYTF.

J is TRBJ2-3 and V is TRBV7-9, with TRBD2 matching over 12 bases. In germline, CDR1 is SEHNR, CDR2 FQNEAQ (reference sequence). V dropped 5 bases and J dropped 7; count of bases not matched to a gene: 10. There are 16 residues in the CDR3. The CDR3 region is CASSPTLAGGKNTQYF. The CDR3 bases are TGTGCCAGCAGCCCCACTCTAGCGGGGGGGAAGAATACGCAGTATTTT.

The J gene is TRBJ2-7, the V gene TRBV29-1; D unresolved. The V end was cut by 1 base, the J end by 2 bases, with 9 bases between. CDR3 length: 13 residues. Germline assignment: CDR1 SQVTM and CDR2 ANQGSEA. The CDR3 DNA is TGCAGCGTTGAAGTACTTTTACCCTACGAGCAGTACTTC. Translating gives CSVEVLLPYEQYF.

The V and J genes are TRBV4-1 and TRBJ2-1; 8 positions match TRBD2. The CDR3 is 18 amino acids. With 0 bases clipped from V and 6 bases from J, the junction kept 13 bases outside the gene matches. The germline V gene encodes CDR1 MGHRA and CDR2 YSYEKL. CDR3 nucleotide sequence: TGCGCCAGCAGCCAAGATCCTAAACTCGGGACTAGGACCAATGAGCAGTTCTTC. As protein: CASSQDPKLGTRTNEQFF.

The chain recombines TRBV29-1 with TRBJ2-7, with TRBD2 as a possible D gene (5 bases). The CDR3 has 13 amino acids. V was clipped by 0 bases and J by 1 base, with 7 bases between them. The germline V gene has CDR1 SQVTM and CDR2 ANQGSEA. CDR3 nucleotides: TGCAGCGTTGAAGACGGGAAGTCCTACGAGCAGTACTTC. Its translation: CSVEDGKSYEQYF.

The table lists this clone with a few counts. The chain uses TRBV6-1 and TRBJ2-7; TRBD1 might be the D (5 bases). Trimming stripped 10 bases from V and 4 bases from J, with 8 bases between. Germline values: CDR1 MNHNS, CDR2 SASEGT. CDR3 length: 10 amino acids. The CDR3 bases are TGTGCCACCAGACAGTACGAGCAGTACTTC. This gives the protein CATRQYEQYF.

The chain couples TRBV4-1 to TRBJ2-7, with TRBD1 matching 10 bases. This CDR3 comprises 14 residues. V lost 1 base, J lost 3 bases, and 0 bases stayed unmatched. The germline CDR1 and CDR2 sequences are MGHRA and YSYEKL. The CDR3 loop reads CASSQGDRGYEQYF. The CDR3 bases are TGCGCCAGCAGCCAAGGGGACAGGGGCTACGAGCAGTACTTC.

The chain employs TRBV4-2 and TRBJ2-5; 7 nucleotides match TRBD2. Gene TRBJ2-7 matches the end of the DNA better, so the J call may be wrong. This CDR3 has 16 residues. Germline V lookup: CDR1 LGHNA, CDR2 YNFKEQ. The CDR3 is CASSQEGGGGLYEQYF. CDR3 bases: TGTGCCAGCAGCCAAGAGGGTGGGGGAGGGCTCTACGAGCAGTACTTC.

The V call is TRBV7-6, the J call TRBJ2-2, with D tentatively TRBD2 (5 bases). The CDR3 is made up of 16 amino acids. Looked up from germline, CDR1 is SGHVS and CDR2 is FNYEAQ. Trimming removed 6 bases at V and 6 bases at J, with 20 bases between. CDR3 in amino acids: CASSQDFVLGAGELFF. The CDR3 DNA is TGTGCCAGCAGTCAGGACTTCGTGCTTGGGGCCGGGGAGCTGTTTTTT. Complete variable domain (other parts from reference TRBV7-6 and TRBJ2-2): GAGVSQSPRYKVTKRGQDVALRCDPISGHVSLYWYRQALGQGPEFLTYFNYEAQQDKSGLPNDRFSAERPEGSISTLTIQRTEQRDSAMYRCASSQDFVLGAGELFFGEGSRLTVL.

The gene calls are TRBV7-2 and TRBJ2-7, with a tentative D call TRBD1 (7 bases). V lost 5 bases and J lost 6, with 26 bases in between. The length of the CDR3 is 17 residues. CDR1 and CDR2 from the germline V gene are SGHTA and FQGNSA. CDR3 nucleotides: TGTGCCAGCAGCGCCCTCGGGGGACAGCCCCTTGTTGCCGAGCAGTACTTC. Translated: CASSALGGQPLVAEQYF.

This clone has just a few counts. The chain carries TRBV6-5 and TRBJ1-1, with D possibly being TRBD1 (6 bases). The germline V gene has CDR1 MNHEY and CDR2 SVGAGI. The CDR3 runs 14 residues. Trimming took off 8 bases at V and 3 bases at J, with 16 bases between the two ends. This chain's CDR3 is CASRFRGWDTEAFF. DNA for the CDR3: TGTGCCAGCCGGTTCAGGGGATGGGACACTGAAGCTTTCTTT.

The chain links TRBV4-2 to TRBJ2-3, with TRBD2 matching 7 bases. V lost 6 bases, J lost 2 bases, and 8 bases stayed unmatched. The CDR3 loop spans 15 amino acids. Germline V gene lookup returns CDR1 LGHNA and CDR2 YNFKEQ. Here the CDR3 DNA reads TGTGCCAGCAGGCGAGCGGGGCAATTCACAGATACGCAGTATTTT. It encodes CASRRAGQFTDTQYF.

The V call is TRBV6-6, the J call TRBJ1-1; 8 bases fit TRBD1. J lost 3 bases, V lost 2 bases, and 2 bases had no gene match. Germline V gene lookup returns CDR1 MNHNY and CDR2 SVGAGI (reference sequence). This CDR3 has 14 residues. For the CDR3, the DNA is TGTGCCAGCAGTTACGACAGGGGTGACACTGAAGCTTTCTTT. This codes for CASSYDRGDTEAFF.